There are many counts of the clone carrying this T cell receptor beta chain. No antigen is known for it. This sample was included in a study of T-cell reconstitution after alpha-beta-depleted transplantation in children. Study results and caveats: After one year, T-cell counts and TCRbeta diversity mostly came from new T cells. Several hundred expanded graft clones reportedly supplied alpha-beta T cells about two months after transplant. Surviving recipient T cells and intrathymic progenitors accounted for some patients' high TCRbeta diversity at day 60.

CDR3 length: 14 amino acids. Germline assignment: CDR1 SGHRS and CDR2 YFSETQ. With 0 bases removed from V and 4 bases from J, the gap between germline ends came to 11 bases. Library preparation (for TCRbeta) was performed with unique molecular identifiers. TCRdb called the PCR reads again in MiXCR, with one record for every CDR3 protein. The sample carries about 490,000 distinct CDR3 sequences, about 10% recorded once. The sequences come from PBMCs, collected before TCRalphabeta/CD19-depleted stem cell transplant. This clonotype originated in a child aged 2 to 15 with inherited bone marrow failure, due to receive a stem cell transplant. V gene TRBV5-1 combines with J gene TRBJ2-7; possibly TRBD2 for D (5 bases). CDR3 protein: CASSLAAGKYEQYF. CDR3 nucleotide sequence: TGCGCCAGCAGCTTGGCAGCCGGGAAATACGAGCAGTACTTC. Looking up the rest from reference TRBV5-1 and TRBJ2-7 gives the full variable domain: KAGVTQTPRYLIKTRGQQVTLSCSPISGHRSVSWYQQTPGQGLQFLFEYFSETQRNKGNFPGRFSGRQFSNSRSEMNVSTLELGDSALYLCASSLAAGKYEQYFGPGTRLTVT.